This entry features one T cell receptor (beta chain) sequence. Its antigen is not identified. The data derive from a study of CD8+CD57+ T cells in acquired aplastic anemia. As for the study in general: Across the sorted CD4+ and CD8+ cells, DNA amounts averaged approximately 3 ug. There were some 9.8 million reads, on average, for CD4+ cells from healthy donors.

TCR beta VDJ and CDR3 were profiled, and genomic DNA was the template. A single record per CDR3 protein comes from TCRdb applying MiXCR to the reads. The sample has just over 400,000 distinct CDR3 sequences, 55% to 75% seen once; the top ten hold approximately 3.8%. Study-level points and caveats: Twenty-nine shared CD8+ CDR3s appeared highly expressed within patients' immunodominant clones.

This CDR3 region has 10 residues. Looked up from germline, CDR1 is SQVTM and CDR2 is ANQGSEA. The rearrangement links TRBV29-1 to TRBJ1-6, with D possibly matching TRBD1 (5 bases). Sequenced material: sorted CD4+, CD8+, or CD8+CD57+ T cells (not recorded which) from PBMCs. The source of this sequence is a human donor in good health, serving as a control. The CDR3 nucleotides are TGCACCATCGGGGGTTCACCCCTCCACTTT. Its protein is CTIGGSPLHF.